These 2 T cell receptor beta chains share one sample of origin, sequenced in a study of T cell repertoires in cytomegalovirus infection. MiXCR, run by TCRdb on the reads, gives a single entry per CDR3 protein. The sample lists 560,000 or so distinct CDR3 sequences; 15% to 20% were seen once. Sequenced: CD8+ T cells from PBMCs. These receptors were obtained from a human donor in good health (CMV status not recorded). Some clones in this sample may be carry-over from other donors' samples.

Ten or more counts support this clonotype. The chain employs TRBV6-1 and TRBJ2-7, with no clear D. V was cut by 6 bases and J by 3 bases, with 21 bases left in between. CDR1 is MNHNS, CDR2 SASEGT, per germline. This CDR3 spans 16 amino acids. CDR3 bases: TGTGCCAGCAGCCACACTTACACGGGCGAGAACTACGAGCAGTACTTC. It specifies CASSHTYTGENYEQYF.

The sample holds a few counts of this clonotype. The rearrangement uses TRBV7-9 and TRBJ1-2; the D gene is possibly TRBD1 (6 bases). Looked up from germline, CDR1 is SEHNR and CDR2 is FQNEAQ (reference sequence). Trimming removed 5 bases at V and 6 bases at J, with 16 bases between. This CDR3 comprises 14 residues. The CDR3 sequence is CASSPGQRVHGYTF. In DNA, the CDR3 is TGTGCCAGCAGCCCGGGACAACGGGTTCATGGCTACACCTTC.